The subject of this entry is one T cell receptor beta chain. J was trimmed by 6 bases and V by 3 bases; bases with no gene match: 5. The CDR3 spans 15 residues. In germline, CDR1 is MNHEY, CDR2 SVGEGT. This sample is drawn from a study of T cells in Graves' hyperthyroidism and ophthalmopathy. Study-level information: Peripheral blood specimens were obtained at initial diagnosis, prior to any treatment.

RNA transcripts served as the template for amplifying TCR beta CDR3 regions. The HTBI primer set was used in a first-round RT-PCR of the TCR CDR3. TCRdb reanalysed the multiplex PCR reads using MiXCR and keeps one entry per CDR3 protein. This sample has 600,000 to 850,000 distinct CDR3 sequences; roughly a sixth occur once, and the top ten carry approximately 16%. This rearrangement joins TRBV6-2 or TRBV6-3 to TRBJ2-1; the match to TRBD2 covers 10 bases. The receptor's source is a woman aged 45 to 65 with Graves' hyperthyroidism that later progressed to Graves' ophthalmopathy. The sequenced sample consisted of blood. CDR3 in amino acids: CASSYSERGGNEQFF. As DNA, the CDR3 is TGTGCCAGCAGTTATTCGGAGCGGGGGGGCAATGAGCAGTTCTTC.